The 5 T cell receptor beta chains below come from one sample, sequenced in a study of blood T cells in healthy people across ages. Through a sample-barcoded 5' primer and a J-beta primer mix, a second PCR was run for roughly 7 to 11 cycles. TCRdb re-analysed the 5' RACE reads in MiXCR, keeping a single row per CDR3 protein. The profile covers about 1.6 million distinct CDR3 sequences, with approximately 32% appearing a single time and around 11% taken by the ten largest. Sequencing was performed on blood. These receptors were taken from a woman aged 25 to 39 in good health.

V is TRBV20-1 and J is TRBJ2-7; 7 bases line up with TRBD2. V was clipped by 0 bases and J by 6 bases; unmatched bases: 11. Germline V gives CDR1 DFQATT, CDR2 SNEGSKA (reference sequence). The CDR3 covers 15 residues. The CDR3 DNA sequence: TGCAGTGCTAGAGACGAGCGGGGCCAGGCTAGCGAGCAGTACTTC. It yields the protein CSARDERGQASEQYF.

The CDR3 here is CSATSGGQTGAQYF. The DNA of the CDR3 is TGCAGTGCTACTAGCGGGGGGCAAACGGGGGCCCAGTACTTC. The chain has TRBV20-1 and TRBJ2-7, with 11 bases identical to TRBD2. Trimming took 4 bases from V and 10 from J; bases not matched to a gene: 12. The CDR3 has 14 amino acids. Germline V gene sequence: CDR1 DFQATT, CDR2 SNEGSKA (reference sequence).

The rearrangement links TRBV3-1 to TRBJ2-7; 8 positions match TRBD1. The germline CDR1 and CDR2 sequences are LGHDT and YNNKEL (reference sequence). The length of the CDR3 is 16 residues. V shed 0 bases and J 4 bases; nucleotides not matched to a gene: 8. CDR3 coding DNA: TGTGCCAGCAGCCAAGATTCGGCAGGGGGCCCATACGAGCAGTACTTC. Translated: CASSQDSAGGPYEQYF.

This clonotype was detected only a few times. Written as DNA, the CDR3 is TGCGCCAGCAGCCAAGCCCCCTGGGCTAGCTCCTACGAGCAGTACTTC. The encoded protein is CASSQAPWASSYEQYF. The chain is built from TRBV4-1 and TRBJ2-7, with D unclear. The CDR3 loop spans 16 amino acids. The germline V and J ends were trimmed by 1 base and 0 bases, with 13 bases remaining between them. Germline V gene sequence: CDR1 MGHRA, CDR2 YSYEKL.

The J gene is TRBJ2-3, the V gene TRBV20-1; 8 bases are shared with TRBD2. The CDR3 sequence is 15 residues long. Germline CDR1 reads DFQATT; CDR2 reads SNEGSKA (reference sequence). J lost 2 bases, V lost 3 bases, and 7 bases had no gene match. The CDR3 DNA follows: TGCAGTGCTAGGTCGGTAGCGGGACACACAGATACGCAGTATTTT. It specifies CSARSVAGHTDTQYF.